This T cell receptor beta chain was documented in a study of cytomegalovirus exposure and HLA in healthy donors. Study observations and caveats: TCR beta V- and J-gene trimming was later associated with a missense DCLRE1C variant. Later on, analysis showed that most CMV-associated TCR beta chains appeared to be HLA-restricted. Beyond CMV serostatus, there was no information to go on about immune exposure.

This CDR3 has 13 amino acids. CDR1 and CDR2 from the germline V gene are SQVTM and ANQGSEA. V lost 1 base, J lost 4 bases, and 9 bases lay in between. In the case of this clone: As yet, its antigen is unknown.

PCR employed 60 Vbeta and 13 Jbeta primers. Profiled with immunoSEQ multiplex PCR; TCRdb holds only in-frame clones, not every one. The sample shows about 160,000 clones, 60% to 85% of them seen only once. This sequence was found in a man aged 25-45 years in good health and CMV-seropositive. Material: PBMCs. The J gene is TRBJ2-3, the V gene TRBV29-1; D call uncertain. The CDR3 nucleotides read TGCAGCGTTGAAGTTGGCAGCGCAGATACGCAGTATTTT. It translates to CSVEVGSADTQYF.